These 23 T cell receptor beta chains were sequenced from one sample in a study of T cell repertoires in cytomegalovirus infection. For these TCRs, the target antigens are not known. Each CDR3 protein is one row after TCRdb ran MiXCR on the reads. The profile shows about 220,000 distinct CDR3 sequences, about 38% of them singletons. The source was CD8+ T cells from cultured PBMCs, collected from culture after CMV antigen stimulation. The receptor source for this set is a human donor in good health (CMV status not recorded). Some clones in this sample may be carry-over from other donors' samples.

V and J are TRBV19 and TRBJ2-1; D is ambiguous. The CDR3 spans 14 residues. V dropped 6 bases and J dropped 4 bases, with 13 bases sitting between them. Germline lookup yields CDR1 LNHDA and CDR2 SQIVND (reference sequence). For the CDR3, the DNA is TGTGCCAGTAGAATCCAGTCTAAATACAATGAGCAGTTCTTC. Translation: CASRIQSKYNEQFF.

The CDR3 loop is CASSYGYNEQFF. CDR3 sequence (DNA): TGCGCCAGCAGCTACGGATACAATGAGCAGTTCTTC. The V call is TRBV5-1, the J call TRBJ2-1; D unclear. Germline V gene data show CDR1 as SGHRS and CDR2 as YFSETQ. There are 12 residues in the CDR3. Trimming took 3 bases from V and 4 from J, leaving 5 bases between them. Together with reference TRBV5-1 and TRBJ2-1, the CDR3 gives the full variable domain: KAGVTQTPRYLIKTRGQQVTLSCSPISGHRSVSWYQQTPGQGLQFLFEYFSETQRNKGNFPGRFSGRQFSNSRSEMNVSTLELGDSALYLCASSYGYNEQFFGPGTRLTVL.

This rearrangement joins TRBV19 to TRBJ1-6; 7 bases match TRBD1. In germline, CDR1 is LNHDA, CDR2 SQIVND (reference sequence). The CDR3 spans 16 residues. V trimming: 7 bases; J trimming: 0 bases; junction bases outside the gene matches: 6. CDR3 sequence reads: CASTQGGSSYNSPLHF. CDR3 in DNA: TGTGCCAGTACTCAGGGGGGAAGCTCCTATAATTCACCCCTCCACTTT.

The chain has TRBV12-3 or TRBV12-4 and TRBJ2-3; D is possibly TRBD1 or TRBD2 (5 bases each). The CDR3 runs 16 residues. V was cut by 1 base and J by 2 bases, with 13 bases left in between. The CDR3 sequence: CASSLERDANTDTQYF. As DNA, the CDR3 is TGTGCCAGCAGTTTAGAGAGGGACGCAAACACAGATACGCAGTATTTT.

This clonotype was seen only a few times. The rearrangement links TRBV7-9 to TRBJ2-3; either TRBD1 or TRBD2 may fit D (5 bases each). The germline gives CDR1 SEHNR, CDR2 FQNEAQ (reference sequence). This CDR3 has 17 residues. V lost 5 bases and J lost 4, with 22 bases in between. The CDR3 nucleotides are TGTGCCAGCAGCGGGGACGGGCCGAGCCCACCGCCAGATACGCAGTATTTT. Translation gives CASSGDGPSPPPDTQYF.

The CDR3 bases are TGTGCCAGCAGCTACCAGGGTTTCCAAGAGACCCAGTACTTC. Translated, it gives CASSYQGFQETQYF. The rearrangement joins TRBV27 to TRBJ2-5; D is perhaps TRBD1 (5 bases). The CDR3 is made up of 14 amino acids. Trimming stripped 6 bases from V and 1 base from J, with 12 bases between. The germline V gene has CDR1 MNHEY and CDR2 SMNVEV (reference sequence).

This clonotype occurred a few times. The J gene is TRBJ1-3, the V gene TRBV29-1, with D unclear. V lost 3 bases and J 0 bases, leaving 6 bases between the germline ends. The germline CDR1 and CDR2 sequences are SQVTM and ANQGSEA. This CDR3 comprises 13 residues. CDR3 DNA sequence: TGCAGCGTTGACCCCCGCTCTGGAAACACCATATATTTT. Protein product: CSVDPRSGNTIYF.

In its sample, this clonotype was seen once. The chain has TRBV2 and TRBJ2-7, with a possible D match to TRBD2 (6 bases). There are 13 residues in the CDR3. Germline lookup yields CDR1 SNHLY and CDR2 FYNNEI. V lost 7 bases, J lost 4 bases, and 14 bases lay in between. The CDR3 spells CASTRDLVYEQYF. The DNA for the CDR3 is TGTGCCAGCACCCGGGACTTAGTTTACGAGCAGTACTTC.

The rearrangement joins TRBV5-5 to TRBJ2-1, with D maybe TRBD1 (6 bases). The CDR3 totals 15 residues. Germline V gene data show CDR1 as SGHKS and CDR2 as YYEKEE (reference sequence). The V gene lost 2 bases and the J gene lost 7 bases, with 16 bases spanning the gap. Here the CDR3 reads CASSFDRPRVNEQFF. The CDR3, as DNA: TGTGCCAGCAGCTTCGACAGGCCCCGGGTGAATGAGCAGTTCTTC.

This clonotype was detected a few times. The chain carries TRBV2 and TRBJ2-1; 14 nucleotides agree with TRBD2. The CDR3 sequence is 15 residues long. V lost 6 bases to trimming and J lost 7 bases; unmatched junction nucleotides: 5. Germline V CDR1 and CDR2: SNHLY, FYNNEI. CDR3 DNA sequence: TGTGCCAGCAGCCGGACTAGCGGGAGGATTAATGAGCAGTTCTTC. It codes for CASSRTSGRINEQFF.

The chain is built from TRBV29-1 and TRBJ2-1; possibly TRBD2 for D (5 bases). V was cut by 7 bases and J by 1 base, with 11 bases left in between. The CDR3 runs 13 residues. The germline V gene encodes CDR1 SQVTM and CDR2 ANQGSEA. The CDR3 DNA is TGCAGCGCTGAGGGTAGGTCCTACAATGAGCAGTTCTTC. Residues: CSAEGRSYNEQFF.

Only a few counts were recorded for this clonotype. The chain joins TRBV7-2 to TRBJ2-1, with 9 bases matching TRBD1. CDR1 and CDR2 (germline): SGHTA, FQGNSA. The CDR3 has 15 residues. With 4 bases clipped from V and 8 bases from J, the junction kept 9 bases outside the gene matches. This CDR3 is CASSSRDRAIHEQFF. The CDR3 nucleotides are TGTGCCAGCAGCTCCCGGGACAGGGCAATACATGAGCAGTTCTTC.

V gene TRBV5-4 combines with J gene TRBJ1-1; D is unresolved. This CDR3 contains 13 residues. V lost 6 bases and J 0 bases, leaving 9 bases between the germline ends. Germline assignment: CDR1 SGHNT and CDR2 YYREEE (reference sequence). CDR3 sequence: CASTLGMNTEAFF. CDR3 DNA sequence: TGTGCCAGCACCTTAGGAATGAACACTGAAGCTTTCTTT.

The CDR3, as DNA: TGTGCCAGCAGCTTCAGCGGGGCCGAGCGTTATGAGCAGTTCTTC. Protein product: CASSFSGAERYEQFF. V gene TRBV7-8 combines with J gene TRBJ2-1, with TRBD2 matching over 7 bases. The junction had 10 bases not matched to a gene; V was cut back by 3 bases and J by 8 bases. CDR3 size: 15 residues. Germline V gene lookup returns CDR1 SGHVS and CDR2 FQNEAQ.

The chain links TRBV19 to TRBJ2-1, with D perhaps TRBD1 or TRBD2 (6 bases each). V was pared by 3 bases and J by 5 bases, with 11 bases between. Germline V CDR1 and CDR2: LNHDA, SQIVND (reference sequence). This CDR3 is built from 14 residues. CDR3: CASSIWGADNEQFF. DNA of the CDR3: TGTGCCAGTAGTATTTGGGGGGCCGACAATGAGCAGTTCTTC.

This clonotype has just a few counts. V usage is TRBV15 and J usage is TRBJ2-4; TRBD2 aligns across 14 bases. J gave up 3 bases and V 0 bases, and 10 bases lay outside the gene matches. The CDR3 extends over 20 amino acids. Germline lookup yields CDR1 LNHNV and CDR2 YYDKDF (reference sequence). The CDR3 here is CATSRDRWTSGRQNKNIQYF. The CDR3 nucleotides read TGTGCCACCAGCAGAGATCGGTGGACTAGCGGGAGGCAGAACAAAAACATTCAGTACTTC.

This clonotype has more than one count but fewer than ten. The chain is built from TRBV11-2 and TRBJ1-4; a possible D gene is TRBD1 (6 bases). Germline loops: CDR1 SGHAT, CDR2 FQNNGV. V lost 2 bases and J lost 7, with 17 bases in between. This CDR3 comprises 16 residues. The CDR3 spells CASSLNYRVVGEKLFF. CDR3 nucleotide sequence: TGTGCCAGCAGCTTAAACTACAGGGTCGTCGGTGAAAAACTGTTTTTT.

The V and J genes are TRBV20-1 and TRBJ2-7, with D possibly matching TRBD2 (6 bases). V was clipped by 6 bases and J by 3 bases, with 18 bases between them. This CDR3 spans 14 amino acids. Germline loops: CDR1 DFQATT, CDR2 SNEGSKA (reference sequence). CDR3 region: CSAENLDYNYEQYF. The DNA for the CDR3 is TGCAGTGCGGAGAACCTGGACTACAACTACGAGCAGTACTTC.

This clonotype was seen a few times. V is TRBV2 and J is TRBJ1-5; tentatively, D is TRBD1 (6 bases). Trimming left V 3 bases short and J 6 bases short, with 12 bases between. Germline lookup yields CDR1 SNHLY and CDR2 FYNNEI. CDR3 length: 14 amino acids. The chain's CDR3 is CASSDRGMFQPQHF. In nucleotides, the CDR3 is TGTGCCAGCAGTGACAGGGGAATGTTTCAGCCCCAGCATTTT. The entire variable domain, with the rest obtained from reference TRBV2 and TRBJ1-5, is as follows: EPEVTQTPSHQVTQMGQEVILRCVPISNHLYFYWYRQILGQKVEFLVSFYNNEISEKSEIFDDQFSVERPDGSNFTLKIRSTKLEDSAMYFCASSDRGMFQPQHFGDGTRLSIL.

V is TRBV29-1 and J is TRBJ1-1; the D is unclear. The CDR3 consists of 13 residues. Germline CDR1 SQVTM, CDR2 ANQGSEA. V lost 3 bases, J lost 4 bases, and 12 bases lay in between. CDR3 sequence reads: CSVEGQATTEAFF. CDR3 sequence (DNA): TGCAGCGTTGAGGGCCAGGCAACCACTGAAGCTTTCTTT.

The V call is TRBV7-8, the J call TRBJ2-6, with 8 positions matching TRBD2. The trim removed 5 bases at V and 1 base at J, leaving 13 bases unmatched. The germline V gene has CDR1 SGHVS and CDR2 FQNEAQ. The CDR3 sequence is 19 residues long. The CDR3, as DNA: TGTGCCAGCAGCGTAGAAAAAAGCGGGGGACCTTCTGGGGCCAACGTCCTGACTTTC. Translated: CASSVEKSGGPSGANVLTF.

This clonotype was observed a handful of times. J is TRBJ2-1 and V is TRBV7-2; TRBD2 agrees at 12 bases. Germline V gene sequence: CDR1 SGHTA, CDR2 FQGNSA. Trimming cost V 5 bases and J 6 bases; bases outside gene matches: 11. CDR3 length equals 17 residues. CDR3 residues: CASSLSRRGLAGNEQFF. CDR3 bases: TGTGCCAGCAGCCTATCGCGGCGGGGACTAGCGGGCAATGAGCAGTTCTTC.

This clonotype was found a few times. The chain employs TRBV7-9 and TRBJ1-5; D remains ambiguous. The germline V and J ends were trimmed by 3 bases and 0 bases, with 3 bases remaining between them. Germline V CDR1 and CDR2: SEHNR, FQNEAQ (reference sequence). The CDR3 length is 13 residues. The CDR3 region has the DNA TGTGCCAGCAGCTTTAATAGCAATCAGCCCCAGCATTTT. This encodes CASSFNSNQPQHF.